This is a list of T cell receptor beta chains from one sample in a study of identical twins. Using its own MiXCR run on the 5' RACE reads, TCRdb lists one record per CDR3 protein. The table has about 390,000 distinct CDR3 sequences, about 10% seen once. Input material: naive T cells sorted from blood. Source of these receptors: a woman aged 45-59 years in good health. CDR3s include the opening cysteine and the closing phenylalanine or tryptophan. The D gene is left open where the match is weak. Expanded clones get a size class; other rows say once, few or many, or leave the size out.

clone size: few
V gene: TRBV7-8
J gene: TRBJ2-1
D gene: -
CDR3 DNA: TGTGCCAGCAGCCCGGGGACTCGGGTATCCTACAATGAGCAGTTCTTC
CDR3 protein: CASSPGTRVSYNEQFF

clone size: -
V gene: TRBV27
J gene: TRBJ2-1
D gene: TRBD2
CDR3 DNA: TGTGCCAGCAGTCTTCTAGCGGGGTTCTACAATGAGCAGTTCTTC
CDR3 protein: CASSLLAGFYNEQFF

clone size: few
V gene: TRBV5-1
J gene: TRBJ2-2
D gene: -
CDR3 DNA: TGCGCCAGCAGCTCTATTAAAACCGGGGAGCTGTTTTTT
CDR3 protein: CASSSIKTGELFF

clone size: many
V gene: TRBV6-2/TRBV6-3
J gene: TRBJ2-2
D gene: TRBD1
CDR3 DNA: TGTGCCAGCAGTTTCGGCAGGGGGAGAGACACCGGGGAGCTGTTTTTT
CDR3 protein: CASSFGRGRDTGELFF

clone size: -
V gene: TRBV6-5
J gene: TRBJ2-1
D gene: TRBD2
CDR3 DNA: TGTGCCAGCAGTTACGAACTAGCGGATTACAATGAGCAGTTCTTC
CDR3 protein: CASSYELADYNEQFF

clone size: many
V gene: TRBV3-1
J gene: TRBJ1-5
D gene: TRBD1
CDR3 DNA: TGTGCCAGCAGCGCCGGGACAGGAAGTAATCAGCCCCAGCATTTT
CDR3 protein: CASSAGTGSNQPQHF

clone size: few
V gene: TRBV6-6
J gene: TRBJ2-2
D gene: TRBD2
CDR3 DNA: TGTGCCAGCAGTTACACTAGCGGATACACCGGGGAGCTGTTTTTT
CDR3 protein: CASSYTSGYTGELFF

clone size: few
V gene: TRBV20-1
J gene: TRBJ2-3
D gene: -
CDR3 DNA: TGCAGTGCTTATCCCGGCGAGTGGGGAAGGGCAGATACGCAGTATTTT
CDR3 protein: CSAYPGEWGRADTQYF

clone size: -
V gene: TRBV11-2
J gene: TRBJ2-5
D gene: -
CDR3 DNA: TGTGCCAGCAACGCCGGCAGCAACCACCAAGAGACCCAGTACTTC
CDR3 protein: CASNAGSNHQETQYF

clone size: -
V gene: TRBV3-1
J gene: TRBJ2-1
D gene: TRBD1
CDR3 DNA: TGTGCCAGCAGCCAATGGACAGGGTTCTACAATGAGCAGTTCTTC
CDR3 protein: CASSQWTGFYNEQFF

clone size: few
V gene: TRBV12-3/TRBV12-4
J gene: TRBJ2-1
D gene: TRBD2
CDR3 DNA: TGTGCCAGCTCCCTTTCGGGGGACCCCGGGGGGGAGCAGTTCTTC
CDR3 protein: CASSLSGDPGGEQFF

clone size: few
V gene: TRBV30
J gene: TRBJ2-3
D gene: -
CDR3 DNA: TGTGCCTGGGAGTGGACGGGGACAGATACGCAGTATTTT
CDR3 protein: CAWEWTGTDTQYF

clone size: -
V gene: TRBV6-5
J gene: TRBJ2-2
D gene: -
CDR3 DNA: TGTGCCAGCAGTTACTTATCCTCCGGGGAGCTGTTTTTT
CDR3 protein: CASSYLSSGELFF

clone size: many
V gene: TRBV29-1
J gene: TRBJ1-5
D gene: -
CDR3 DNA: TGCAGCGCTGGATTGGGTTCAGTCGGGACAACCCAGCATTTT
CDR3 protein: CSAGLGSVGTTQHF

clone size: few
V gene: TRBV19
J gene: TRBJ1-1
D gene: -
CDR3 DNA: TGTGCCAGTAGACATGCGAAGGCTGAAGCTTTCTTT
CDR3 protein: CASRHAKAEAFF

clone size: many
V gene: TRBV12-3/TRBV12-4
J gene: TRBJ2-1
D gene: TRBD2
CDR3 DNA: TGTGCCAGCAGTTTAAGGGCGGGAGGAATCTACAATGAGCAGTTCTTC
CDR3 protein: CASSLRAGGIYNEQFF

clone size: -
V gene: TRBV7-8
J gene: TRBJ2-5
D gene: -
CDR3 DNA: TGTGCCAGCAGCCCGGGTCCCTACGACCAGTACTTC
CDR3 protein: CASSPGPYDQYF

clone size: many
V gene: TRBV11-2
J gene: TRBJ2-1
D gene: TRBD2
CDR3 DNA: TGTGCCAGCAACCCAGGGGTAGCGGGGATGGCCTACAATGAGCAGTTCTTC
CDR3 protein: CASNPGVAGMAYNEQFF